The text below deals with one T cell receptor (beta chain). The sample belongs to a study of PD-1 blockade in mismatch repair-deficient tumors. This CDR3 spans 14 amino acids. The V gene's germline CDR1 is SGHRS and CDR2 YFSETQ. With 7 bases removed from V and 2 bases from J, the gap between germline ends came to 15 bases. TCRdb's copy holds only in-frame clones and misses some; the assay was immunoSEQ multiplex PCR. Of 76,000 or so clones in the sample, approximately 81% are singletons; the top ten hold less than 6.5%. The TCR originated in an adult with mismatch repair-deficient cancer. Sequenced material: peripheral blood, taken 44 weeks after starting pembrolizumab. This chain links TRBV5-1 with TRBJ1-2; the D gene is possibly TRBD1 (5 bases). Written as DNA, the CDR3 is TGCGCCAGCCTCGGGGGAGGATCGAACTATGGCTACACCTTC. This encodes CASLGGGSNYGYTF.